This T cell receptor beta chain was identified during a study of T cell responses to AZD1222 COVID-19 vaccine. CDR1 SEHNR and CDR2 FQNEAQ come from the germline V gene (reference sequence). The CDR3 loop spans 16 amino acids. After removal of 5 bases from V and 2 bases from J, the junction contained 10 bases not matched to a gene. Produced via immunoSEQ multiplex PCR; TCRdb's table is partial and in-frame only. The sample records around 95,000 clones, more than 75% being singletons. Sequenced here: peripheral blood, sampled on day 0 of AZD1222 vaccination. This clonotype was obtained from an adult in good health. The chain carries TRBV7-9 and TRBJ2-7; 9 positions agree with TRBD1. CDR3 coding DNA: TGTGCCAGCAGCGCGCTAAAGGGACAGGGAACCTACGAGCAGTACTTC. The encoded protein is CASSALKGQGTYEQYF. Drawing the rest from reference TRBV7-9 and TRBJ2-7, the complete variable domain is DTGVSQNPRHKITKRGQNVTFRCDPISEHNRLYWYRQTLGQGPEFLTYFQNEAQLEKSRLLSDRFSAERPKGSFSTLEIQRTEQGDSAMYLCASSALKGQGTYEQYFGPGTRLTVT.